The subject of this entry is one T cell receptor (beta chain). Trimming removed 5 bases from V and 7 bases from J; junction bases left unmatched: 3. Germline V gene data show CDR1 as MRHNA and CDR2 as SNTAGT. This CDR3 region has 13 residues. This record belongs to a study of blood T cell repertoires in COVID-19. Study context: From T cells, B-cell-depleted T cells, or PBMCs came the material, which was cDNA or gDNA.

Assay used: immunoSEQ multiplex PCR; TCRdb lists only in-frame clones, some missing. Seen here are around 100,000 clones, roughly 90% observed once, and the top ten hold around 1.9%. Seattle patients were enrolled while actively infected and followed longitudinally. The clonotype comes from a woman aged 50 to 60 with COVID-19, enrolled during active disease. The chain employs TRBV6-4 and TRBJ1-1; 11 bases are shared with TRBD1. Material: peripheral blood. CDR3 in amino acids: CASSRDRGDEAFF. The CDR3 DNA sequence: TGTGCCAGCAGTAGGGACAGGGGGGATGAAGCTTTCTTT.